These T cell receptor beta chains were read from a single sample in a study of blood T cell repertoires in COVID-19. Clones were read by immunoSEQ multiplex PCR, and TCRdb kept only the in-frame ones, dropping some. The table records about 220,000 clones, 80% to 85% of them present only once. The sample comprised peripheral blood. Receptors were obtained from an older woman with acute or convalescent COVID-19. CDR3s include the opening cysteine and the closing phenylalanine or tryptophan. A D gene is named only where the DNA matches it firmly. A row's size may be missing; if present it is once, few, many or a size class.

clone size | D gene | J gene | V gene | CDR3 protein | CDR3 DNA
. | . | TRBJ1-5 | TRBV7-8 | CASSFSGIMGNQPQHF | TGTGCCAGCAGCTTTTCAGGGATAATGGGCAATCAGCCCCAGCATTTT
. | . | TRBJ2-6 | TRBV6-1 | CASSEYGNSGANVLTF | TGTGCCAGCAGTGAATACGGTAACTCTGGGGCCAACGTCCTGACTTTC
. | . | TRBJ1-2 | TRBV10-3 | CASQREGEDGYTF | TGTGCCAGCCAGAGGGAGGGGGAGGATGGCTACACCTTC
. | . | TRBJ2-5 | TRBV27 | CASSFLRDKGDQYF | TGTGCCAGCAGTTTTTTACGGGACAAGGGGGACCAGTACTTC
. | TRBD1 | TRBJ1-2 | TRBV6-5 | CASSSDRVPYGYTF | TGTGCCAGCAGTTCAGACAGGGTGCCCTATGGCTACACCTTC
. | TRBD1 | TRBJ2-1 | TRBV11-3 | CASSLGTGGEQFF | TGTGCCAGCAGCTTAGGGACAGGGGGCGAGCAGTTCTTC
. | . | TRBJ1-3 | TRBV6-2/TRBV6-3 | CASSYSRGNGNTIYF | TGTGCCAGCAGTTACTCGAGAGGGAATGGAAACACCATATATTTT
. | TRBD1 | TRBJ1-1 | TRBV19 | CASSLSSNRGGTEAFF | TGTGCCAGTAGTCTCTCCTCAAACAGGGGGGGGACTGAAGCTTTCTTT
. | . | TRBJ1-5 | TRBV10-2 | CASKVGGRQPQHF | TGCGCCAGTAAAGTGGGGGGTCGTCAGCCCCAGCATTTT
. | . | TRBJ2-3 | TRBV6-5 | CASTRQGGDTQYF | TGTGCCAGCACCCGCCAGGGGGGAGATACGCAGTATTTT
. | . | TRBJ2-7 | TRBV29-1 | CSVVFGAYEQYF | TGCAGCGTTGTATTCGGTGCGTACGAGCAGTACTTC
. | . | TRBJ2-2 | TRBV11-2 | CASRRLLSNTGELFF | TGTGCCAGCAGGCGCCTCTTATCGAACACCGGGGAGCTGTTTTTT
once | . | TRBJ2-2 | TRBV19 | CASSISGPSANTGELFF | TGTGCCAGTAGTATAAGTGGCCCCTCAGCGAACACCGGGGAGCTGTTTTTT
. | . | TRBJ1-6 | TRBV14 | CASSQDPMGHSPLHF | TGTGCCAGCAGCCAAGATCCGATGGGGCATTCACCCCTCCACTTT
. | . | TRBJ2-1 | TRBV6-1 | CASSEWGRRRGNEQFF | TGTGCCAGCAGTGAATGGGGTCGAAGACGGGGCAATGAGCAGTTCTTC
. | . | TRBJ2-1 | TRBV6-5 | CASSYASPDRPNEQFF | TGTGCCAGCAGTTACGCATCTCCTGACAGACCCAATGAGCAGTTCTTC
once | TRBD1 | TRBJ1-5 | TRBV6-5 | CASSPGQGNQPQHF | TGTGCCAGCAGTCCGGGACAGGGGAATCAGCCCCAGCATTTT
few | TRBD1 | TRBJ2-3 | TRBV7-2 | CASSSVGQATDTQYF | TGTGCCAGCAGCTCGGTGGGACAGGCGACAGATACGCAGTATTTT
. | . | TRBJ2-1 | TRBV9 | CASSRLASNEQFF | TGTGCCAGCAGTCGACTGGCATCCAATGAGCAGTTCTTC
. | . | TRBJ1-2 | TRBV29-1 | CSVSSPVQGGYTF | TGCAGCGTATCATCCCCTGTCCAGGGAGGCTACACCTTC
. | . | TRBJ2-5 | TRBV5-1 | CASSSPALTGVETQYF | TGCGCCAGCAGCTCCCCCGCTTTGACGGGGGTGGAGACCCAGTACTTC